These 11 T cell receptor beta chains originate from one sample sequenced in a study of blood T cells in healthy people across ages (dated by TCRdb to 2013 to 2016). Library construction relied on 5' RACE. Sequenced on an Illumina HiSeq 2500. A second about 7 to 11 cycle PCR used a sample-barcoded 5' primer and a J-beta primer mix. Through fastp at Q25 and MiXCR, TCRdb rebuilt clones from the public reads, retaining in-frame beta chains. Each CDR3 protein appears once, grouped with its most common genes and DNA. In this sample the table shows some 730,000 distinct CDR3 sequences, 22% of which occur a single time. The ten top clones hold around 22% of the sample. Material for sequencing was blood. The source is a man between 65 and 85 years old in good health.

This clonotype was seen a few times. The V and J genes are TRBV9 and TRBJ2-5; D is undetermined. Judging by the DNA end, TRBJ2-1 fits better; the J call may be wrong. The CDR3 loop spans 15 amino acids. Germline V gene data show CDR1 as SGDLS and CDR2 as YYNGEE. CDR3 coding DNA: TGTGCCAGCAGCGACATTCTGGGCAGTGGGAATGAGCAGTTCTTC. This translates into CASSDILGSGNEQFF.

J is TRBJ2-5 and V is TRBV19, with 8 bases aligning to TRBD2. Germline CDR1 and CDR2: LNHDA and SQIVND (reference sequence). V shed 8 bases and J 5 bases; nucleotides not matched to a gene: 13. This CDR3 region has 15 residues. The CDR3 DNA reads TGTGCCAGTGCGGACCTAGCGGGTCCAAGGGAGACCCAGTACTTC. Its protein is CASADLAGPRETQYF.

The V gene is TRBV5-5, the J gene TRBJ2-1, with D possibly matching TRBD2 (5 bases). The CDR3 runs 14 residues. Trimming took 1 base from V and 6 from J, leaving 11 bases between them. From germline, CDR1 is SGHKS and CDR2 YYEKEE (reference sequence). CDR3 bases: TGTGCCAGCAGCTTGATAATAGCGTCCAATGAGCAGTTCTTC. It yields the protein CASSLIIASNEQFF.

The V gene is TRBV29-1, the J gene TRBJ2-1; D is undetermined. The germline V gene has CDR1 SQVTM and CDR2 ANQGSEA. Trimming took off 7 bases at V and 4 bases at J, with 14 bases between the two ends. The length of the CDR3 is 13 residues. CDR3 in DNA: TGCAGCGGCCGGGCCCAATTATACAATGAGCAGTTCTTC. Amino acids: CSGRAQLYNEQFF.

This clonotype was detected ten times or more. The chain carries TRBV6-1 and TRBJ2-3; D is ambiguous. The CDR3 sequence is 12 residues long. Germline V CDR1 and CDR2: MNHNS, SASEGT. Trimming took off 2 bases at V and 3 bases at J, with 3 bases between the two ends. This CDR3 is CASSEFTDTQYF. The DNA of the CDR3 is TGTGCCAGCAGTGAATTTACAGATACGCAGTATTTT.

V and J are TRBV5-1 and TRBJ2-1; D not certain. The CDR3 is made up of 12 amino acids. Trimming shortened V by 4 bases and J by 6 bases, and 8 bases separated the two germline ends. CDR1 and CDR2 (germline): SGHRS, YFSETQ. CDR3 in amino acids: CASSHSSNEQFF. In DNA form, the CDR3 reads TGCGCCAGCAGCCACTCGAGCAATGAGCAGTTCTTC.

The V gene is TRBV20-1, the J gene TRBJ2-5, with D unclear. This CDR3 is built from 12 residues. Germline CDR1 is DFQATT and CDR2 is SNEGSKA (reference sequence). V shed 6 bases and J shed 7 bases, with 15 bases lying between them. The CDR3 reads CSAPTACGTQYF. In DNA, the CDR3 is TGCAGTGCCCCTACAGCCTGCGGGACCCAGTACTTC.

Here the CDR3 reads CASSIPSGSVDEQFF. The CDR3 bases are TGTGCCAGTAGTATTCCTAGCGGGAGTGTCGATGAGCAGTTCTTC. The chain carries TRBV19 and TRBJ2-1; the match to TRBD2 covers 10 bases. CDR3 length: 15 amino acids. Germline V gene lookup returns CDR1 LNHDA and CDR2 SQIVND (reference sequence). The junction had 7 bases not matched to a gene; V was cut back by 3 bases and J by 8 bases.

In this sample, this clonotype turned up a few times. The rearrangement joins TRBV7-9 to TRBJ1-4, with TRBD1 as a possible D gene (6 bases). CDR3 length: 15 residues. Germline V gives CDR1 SEHNR, CDR2 FQNEAQ (reference sequence). The V and J ends lost 6 bases and 0 bases respectively, with 11 bases between them. For the CDR3, the DNA is TGTGCCAGCAGTAAAACAGGGACAACTAATGAAAAACTGTTTTTT. It encodes CASSKTGTTNEKLFF.

This clonotype was counted only a few times. The J gene is TRBJ2-7, the V gene TRBV28; TRBD2 is a possible D gene (5 bases). There are 13 residues in the CDR3. Trimming shortened V by 3 bases and J by 1 base, and 7 bases separated the two germline ends. Germline V gene sequence: CDR1 MDHEN, CDR2 SYDVKM. This chain's CDR3 is CASSFGMSYEQYF. In nucleotides, the CDR3 is TGTGCCAGCAGTTTCGGGATGTCCTACGAGCAGTACTTC.

In this sample, this clonotype turned up a few times. The chain carries TRBV20-1 and TRBJ2-6, with D uncertain. The V gene lost 0 bases and the J gene lost 2 bases, with 8 bases spanning the gap. This CDR3 contains 15 residues. In germline, CDR1 is DFQATT, CDR2 SNEGSKA (reference sequence). The CDR3, as DNA: TGCAGTGCTAGAGAGAGTGGCGCTGGGGCCAACGTCCTGACTTTC. It codes for CSARESGAGANVLTF.